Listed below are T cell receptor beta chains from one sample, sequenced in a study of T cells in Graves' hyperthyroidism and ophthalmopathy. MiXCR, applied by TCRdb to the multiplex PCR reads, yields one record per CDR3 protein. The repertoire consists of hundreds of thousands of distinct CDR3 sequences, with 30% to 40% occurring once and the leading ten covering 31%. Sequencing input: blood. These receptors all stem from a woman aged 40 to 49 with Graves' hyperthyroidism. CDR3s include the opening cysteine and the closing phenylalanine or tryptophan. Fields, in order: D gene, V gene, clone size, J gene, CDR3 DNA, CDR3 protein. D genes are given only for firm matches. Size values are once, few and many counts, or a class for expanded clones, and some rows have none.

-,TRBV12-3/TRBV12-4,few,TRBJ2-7,TGTGCCAGCAGTTTTCGATATTACGAGCAGTACTTC,CASSFRYYEQYF
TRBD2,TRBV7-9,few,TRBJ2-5,TGTGCCAGCAGCCCGTCCGGGGCGGGAGGTCGGGAGACCCAGTACTTC,CASSPSGAGGRETQYF
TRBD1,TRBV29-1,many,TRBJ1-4,TGCAGCGCAACAAGGGGGACAGTCGGCGGTGAAAAACTGTTTTTT,CSATRGTVGGEKLFF
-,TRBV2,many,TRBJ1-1,TGTGCCAGCAGTGGCGGATTAGGTGAGGCTTTCTTT,CASSGGLGEAFF
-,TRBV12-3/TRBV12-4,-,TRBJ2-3,TGTGCCAGCAGTTTATCCGGGAGCACAGATACGCAGTATTTT,CASSLSGSTDTQYF
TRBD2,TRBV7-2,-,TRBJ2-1,TGTGCCAGCAGCTTAGATGAGACTAGCGGGAGTGGCGGTGAGCAGTTCTTC,CASSLDETSGSGGEQFF
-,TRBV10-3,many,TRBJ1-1,TGTGCCATCAGTGGTTTGGTCGGTGTATCCTTAGGCGAAGCTTTCTTT,CAISGLVGVSLGEAFF
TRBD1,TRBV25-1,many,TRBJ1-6,TGTGCCAGCAGTGAAGGGACAGGAAATTCACCCCTCCACTTT,CASSEGTGNSPLHF
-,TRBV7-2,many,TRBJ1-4,TGTGCCAGCAGCTTAGTAGGGGGGGTTAATGAAAAACTGTTTTTT,CASSLVGGVNEKLFF
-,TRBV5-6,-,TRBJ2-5,TGTGCCAGCAGCTTGGGTAGTAGGGGCAATCAGCCCCAGTACTTC,CASSLGSRGNQPQYF
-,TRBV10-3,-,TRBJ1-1,TGTGCCATCAGTGTTTTGGACAGCGGGGTTGGCACTGAAGCTTTCTTT,CAISVLDSGVGTEAFF
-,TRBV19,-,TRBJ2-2,TGTGCCAGTAGTACGCAGCCTCGCACCGGGGAGCTGTTTTTT,CASSTQPRTGELFF
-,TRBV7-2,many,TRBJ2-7,TGTGCCAGCAGCTTAGTTGAGGCAGGTACCTACGAGCAGTACTTC,CASSLVEAGTYEQYF
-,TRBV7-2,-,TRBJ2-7,TGTGCCAGCAGCTTGAACACCGGGGAGCAGTACTTC,CASSLNTGEQYF
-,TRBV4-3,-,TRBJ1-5,TGCGCCAGCAGCCAAGATCCCTTACAGGGTCAGCCCCAGCATTTT,CASSQDPLQGQPQHF
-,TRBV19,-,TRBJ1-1,TGTGCCAGTAGTATAGCCGTGACGGACAAAGCTTTCTTT,CASSIAVTDKAFF
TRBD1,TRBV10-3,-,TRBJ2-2,TGTGCCAGCAGACCGGGACAGCTGAACACCGGGGAGCTGTTTTTT,CASRPGQLNTGELFF
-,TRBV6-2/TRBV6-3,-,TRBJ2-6,TGTGCCAGCAGTTACTCGCCTACAGGACGAATATCTGGGGCCAACGTCCTGACTTTC,CASSYSPTGRISGANVLTF
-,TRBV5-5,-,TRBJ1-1,TGTGCCAGCTCACGTGCGGACACTGAAGCTTTCTTT,CASSRADTEAFF
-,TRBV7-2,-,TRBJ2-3,TGTGCCAGCAGCGGGCGGGGAAGCACAGATACGCAGTATTTT,CASSGRGSTDTQYF
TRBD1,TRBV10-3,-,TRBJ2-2,TGTGCCAGCAGTTTCTTTCTTGGGACAGTGAACACCGGGGAGCTGTTTTTT,CASSFFLGTVNTGELFF
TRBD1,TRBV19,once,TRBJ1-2,TGTGCCAGTAGTGGAGGAATCCGGGACAGGCGGCCCCACTATGGCTACACCTTC,CASSGGIRDRRPHYGYTF
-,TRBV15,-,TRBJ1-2,TGTGCCACCAGCAGTAAGGGACTCAAGGGGGAGAGCTACACCTTC,CATSSKGLKGESYTF
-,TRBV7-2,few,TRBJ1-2,TGTGCCAGCAGCCCGGAAGGGACACCGGATTACTATGGCTACACCTTC,CASSPEGTPDYYGYTF
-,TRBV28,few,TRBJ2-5,TGTGCCAGCAGTTTCTTCAGGGGCCAAGAGACCCAGTACTTC,CASSFFRGQETQYF
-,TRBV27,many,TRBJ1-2,TGTGCCAGCACCCTACGGAGGGGGGGCGGGAATGGCTACACCTTC,CASTLRRGGGNGYTF
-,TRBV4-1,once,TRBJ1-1,TGCGCCAGCAGCCAATATATTGGGGTGAACACTGAAGCTTTCTTT,CASSQYIGVNTEAFF
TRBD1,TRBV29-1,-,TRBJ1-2,TGCAGCGTTACCGGGACAGGCGAGAACTATGGCTACACCTTC,CSVTGTGENYGYTF
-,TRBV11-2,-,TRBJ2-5,TGTGCCAGCAGCTTAGATCTGGTCAGCCAAGTATACCAGTATTTGCGGACCCAGTACTTC,CASSLDLVSQVYQYLRTQYF
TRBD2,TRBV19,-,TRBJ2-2,TGTGCCAGTGGAGGGGGACTAGCGGGAAGAGAAAACACCGGGGAGCTGTTTTTT,CASGGGLAGRENTGELFF
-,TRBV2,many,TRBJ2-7,TGTGCCAGCAGTGAAGCGGTTGTCACCTACGAGCAGTACTTC,CASSEAVVTYEQYF
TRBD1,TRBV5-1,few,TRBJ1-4,TGCGCCAGCAGCTTGTCGGGACAGGGGGCAACGGAAAAACTGTTTTTT,CASSLSGQGATEKLFF
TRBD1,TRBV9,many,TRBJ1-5,TGTGCCAGCAGCGTAGGACAGGGAATCGGTCAGCCCCAGCATTTT,CASSVGQGIGQPQHF
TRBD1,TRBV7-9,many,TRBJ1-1,TGTGCCAGCAGCCCTCGAAGGGACAGCTTAATGAACACTGAAGCTTTCTTT,CASSPRRDSLMNTEAFF
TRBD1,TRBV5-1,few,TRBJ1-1,TGCGCCAGCACCATCGGACAGGGCAACACTGAAGCTTTCTTT,CASTIGQGNTEAFF
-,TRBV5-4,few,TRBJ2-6,TGTGCCAGCAGCTTGGAAATAGGGCAGTCTGGGGCCAACGTCCTGACTTTC,CASSLEIGQSGANVLTF
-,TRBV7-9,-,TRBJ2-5,TGTGCCAGCAGCTTCAGCCAAGAAGAGACCCAGTACTTC,CASSFSQEETQYF
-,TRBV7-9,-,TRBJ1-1,TGTGCCAGCAGCTTAGGGCGGGGGGTTGGCACTGAAGCTCTCTTT,CASSLGRGVGTEALF
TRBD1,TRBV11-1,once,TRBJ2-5,TGTGCCAGCAGCTCACAGGGACAGCTCCAAGAGACCCAGTACTTC,CASSSQGQLQETQYF
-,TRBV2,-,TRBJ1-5,TGTGCCAGGCAATCCCTGAGCAATCAGCCCCAGCATTTT,CARQSLSNQPQHF
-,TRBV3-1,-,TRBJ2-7,TGTGCCAGCAGCCAAGGTGGACACGGCTACGAGCAGTACTTC,CASSQGGHGYEQYF
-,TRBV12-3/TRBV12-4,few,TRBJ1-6,TGTGCCAGCAGCCTTCAGAACAAGATGAATTCACCCCTCCACTTT,CASSLQNKMNSPLHF
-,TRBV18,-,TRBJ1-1,TGTGCCAGCTCACCACGGAGTGCGGACACTGAAGCTTTCTTT,CASSPRSADTEAFF
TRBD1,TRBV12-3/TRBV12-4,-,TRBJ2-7,TGTGCCAGCAGTTTGAGGGACAGGTATGCGGAGCAGTACTTC,CASSLRDRYAEQYF
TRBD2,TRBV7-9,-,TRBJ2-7,TGTGCCAGCAGCGGCCGGGCCACTAGCGGGGTCTCCTACGAGCAGTACTTC,CASSGRATSGVSYEQYF
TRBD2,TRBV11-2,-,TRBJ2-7,TGTGCCAGCAGCCAAGAAATAGCGGGCGCCTTATACGAGCAGTACTTC,CASSQEIAGALYEQYF
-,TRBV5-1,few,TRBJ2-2,TGCGCCAGCAGCTTGTACCAGCTGAACACCGGGGAGCTGTTTTTT,CASSLYQLNTGELFF
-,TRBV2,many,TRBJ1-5,TGTGCCAGCAGTGAAGAATTTCTCAGGGAAGGCCAGCCCCAGCATTTT,CASSEEFLREGQPQHF
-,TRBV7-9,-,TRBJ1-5,TGTGCCAGCAGCTTAGGCCGGACCTACGAGCATTTT,CASSLGRTYEHF
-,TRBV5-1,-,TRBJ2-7,TGCGCCAGCAGCTTGGGACCGGAAAGCCTCTACGAGCAGTACTTC,CASSLGPESLYEQYF
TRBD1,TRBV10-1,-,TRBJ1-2,TGCGCCAGCAGTGAGACACGGGACAGCGGCTACACCTTC,CASSETRDSGYTF
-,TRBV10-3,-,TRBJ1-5,TGTGCCATGGGGGATGATAACAGGGAACAGCCCCAGCATTTT,CAMGDDNREQPQHF
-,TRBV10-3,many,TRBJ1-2,TGTGCCATCAGACCCTCGAGAGAGGAGGTAAACTATGGCTACACCTTC,CAIRPSREEVNYGYTF
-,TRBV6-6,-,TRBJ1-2,TGTGCCAGCACCCTAGGGGGGTCGGACTATGGCTACACCTTC,CASTLGGSDYGYTF